The clone carrying this TCR beta chain appeared a single time. Its antigen is as yet unknown. The data derive from a study of PD-1 blockade in classical Hodgkin lymphoma. Whole-study results and caveats: Healthy donors reportedly exceeded newly diagnosed patients in baseline TCR diversity. Differences between repertoires have undefined causes, possibly disease activity or prior therapy.

Described time point: newly diagnosed, previously untreated cHL patient sample. Comparison samples consisted of PBMCs from newly diagnosed, untreated classical Hodgkin lymphoma. TCRdb's copy holds only in-frame clones and misses some; the assay was immunoSEQ multiplex PCR. Counted here are around 43,000 clones, more than 75% occurring once; the ten biggest clones make up nearly 5%. This TCR was recovered from a human donor with classical Hodgkin lymphoma. The material sequenced was peripheral blood mononuclear cells (PBMCs).

CDR3 amino acids: CSAMGADPSGYTF. For the CDR3, the DNA is TGCAGCGCGATGGGGGCGGACCCCAGTGGCTACACCTTC. V usage is TRBV29-1 and J usage is TRBJ1-2, with D perhaps matching TRBD1 (6 bases). Germline V lookup: CDR1 SQVTM, CDR2 ANQGSEA. CDR3 size: 13 residues. Trimming removed 7 bases from V and 7 bases from J, with 19 bases in between.